One and the same sample provided the 18 T cell receptor beta chains below, sequenced in a study of CD8 T cells in ankylosing spondylitis (dated by TCRdb to about 2017). Preparation of the library involved 5' RACE. The sample was run on an Illumina HiSeq 2500. In-frame beta chains were kept once TCRdb had trimmed the public reads at Q25 with fastp and called clones with MiXCR. One record per CDR3 amino acid sequence lists the most common genes and DNA. Recorded for this sample are approximately 250,000 distinct CDR3 sequences; 20% to 30% of them occurred a single time. The ten most abundant clones make up 0.5% to 0.75% of the sample. The sample taken for sequencing was blood, either unsorted or a sorted T cell fraction (not recorded which). The source is a male donor with ankylosing spondylitis or in good health (not recorded which).

V usage is TRBV20-1 and J usage is TRBJ2-5, with a tentative D call TRBD1 (7 bases). The CDR3 sequence is 14 residues long. V lost 3 bases and J lost 4, with 15 bases in between. Germline CDR1 DFQATT, CDR2 SNEGSKA (reference sequence). The CDR3 here is CSARKTGTGETQYF. The CDR3 nucleotides are TGCAGTGCTAGGAAGACAGGGACTGGAGAGACCCAGTACTTC.

This clonotype has just one count. This chain connects TRBV20-1 to TRBJ2-1; 14 bases map to TRBD2. The CDR3 length is 15 residues. Germline CDR1 and CDR2: DFQATT and SNEGSKA (reference sequence). After removal of 6 bases from V and 5 bases from J, the junction contained 6 bases not matched to a gene. The CDR3 DNA is TGCAGTGCCCGTCCGACTAGCGGGGGGGACAATGAGCAGTTCTTC. It yields the protein CSARPTSGGDNEQFF.

The chain couples TRBV6-5 to TRBJ1-6; D might be TRBD1 (5 bases). The CDR3 has 15 amino acids. CDR1 and CDR2 from the germline V gene are MNHEY and SVGAGI. Trimming pared 7 bases from V and 6 bases from J, leaving 16 bases between. In nucleotides, the CDR3 is TGTGCCAGCAATCTACAGGAGTACTCTAATTCACCCCTCCACTTT. Protein sequence: CASNLQEYSNSPLHF.

This clonotype was counted only a few times. V usage is TRBV20-1 and J usage is TRBJ2-2; D gene unclear. The V end was cut by 0 bases, the J end by 2 bases, with 10 bases between. The CDR3 is 15 amino acids. The germline V gene encodes CDR1 DFQATT and CDR2 SNEGSKA (reference sequence). The CDR3 is CSARDSGLNTGELFF. CDR3 in DNA: TGCAGTGCTAGAGATTCGGGCCTAAACACCGGGGAGCTGTTTTTT.

This chain joins TRBV20-1 and TRBJ2-5; possible D gene TRBD2, 5 bases. V lost 3 bases and J 2 bases, leaving 16 bases between the germline ends. CDR1 and CDR2 (germline): DFQATT, SNEGSKA (reference sequence). This CDR3 has 15 residues. CDR3 bases: TGCAGTGCTAGTCGAGCGGAATCACGACAAGAGACCCAGTACTTC. Protein sequence: CSASRAESRQETQYF.

The J gene is TRBJ2-1, the V gene TRBV5-1; 12 bases match TRBD1. The J segment lost 7 bases and the V segment lost 4 bases, leaving 6 bases of the junction unmatched. The germline V gene has CDR1 SGHRS and CDR2 YFSETQ. The CDR3 is 15 amino acids. CDR3 loop: CASSREGQGANEQFF. For the CDR3, the DNA is TGCGCCAGCAGCCGAGAGGGACAGGGGGCTAATGAGCAGTTCTTC.

This clonotype was counted ten times or more. The V call is TRBV6-5, the J call TRBJ2-5; the D is unclear. Per the germline V gene, CDR1 is MNHEY and CDR2 is SVGAGI. Trimming left V 0 bases short and J 2 bases short, with 7 bases between. The CDR3 contains 14 residues. The CDR3 protein is CASSYSIDQETQYF. The CDR3 DNA is TGTGCCAGCAGTTACTCGATCGATCAAGAGACCCAGTACTTC.

This clonotype was seen ten or more times. This chain links TRBV20-1 with TRBJ1-2; TRBD1 matches 8 bases. Trimming removed 6 bases from V and 6 bases from J; junction bases left unmatched: 6. Germline lookup yields CDR1 DFQATT and CDR2 SNEGSKA (reference sequence). CDR3 length: 12 amino acids. This CDR3 reads CSAPDRVDGYTF. The CDR3 nucleotides read TGCAGTGCACCGGACAGGGTCGATGGCTACACCTTC.

The chain uses TRBV5-6 and TRBJ2-7; D uncertain. The V gene lost 3 bases and the J gene lost 9 bases, with 16 bases spanning the gap. Germline CDR1 reads SGHDT; CDR2 reads YYEEEE. The CDR3 has 13 amino acids. The CDR3 sequence is CASSYQVLRSQYF. The CDR3 DNA reads TGTGCCAGCAGCTACCAAGTTTTACGCTCGCAGTACTTC. The complete variable domain, with remaining parts taken from reference TRBV5-6 and TRBJ2-7, reads DAGVTQSPTHLIKTRGQQVTLRCSPKSGHDTVSWYQQALGQGPQFIFQYYEEEERQRGNFPDRFSGHQFPNYSSELNVNALLLGDSALYLCASSYQVLRSQYFGPGTRLTVT.

On this clonotype itself: The germline gene is not matched at one end of the junction; a read error may be the cause. The chain carries TRBV12-3 or TRBV12-4 and TRBJ2-1, with 9 bases that match TRBD2. CDR3 length equals 15 residues. The CDR3 protein is CASSLAGITYNEQFF. CDR3 DNA sequence: TGTGCCAGCAGTCTAGCGGGGATAACCTACAATGAGCAGTTCTTC.

The chain uses TRBV10-1 and TRBJ2-2; tentatively, D is TRBD1 (6 bases). The length of the CDR3 is 16 residues. V lost 4 bases and J lost 5, with 17 bases in between. Germline V gene data show CDR1 as WNHNN and CDR2 as SYGVQD (reference sequence). CDR3 region: CASSGTSTGGTGELFF. The CDR3 coding sequence is TGCGCCAGCAGTGGTACTTCGACAGGCGGGACCGGGGAGCTGTTTTTT.

The sample holds many counts of this clonotype. This chain connects TRBV7-2 to TRBJ2-4; the match to TRBD1 covers 7 bases. Trimming took 1 base from V and 6 from J; bases not matched to a gene: 9. The CDR3 spans 16 residues. The germline V gene has CDR1 SGHTA and CDR2 FQGNSA. The CDR3 DNA sequence: TGTGCCAGCAGCTTAGGAGGGGGCAACAAGGGAAACATTCAGTACTTC. This codes for CASSLGGGNKGNIQYF.

This clonotype was observed many times. J is TRBJ2-7 and V is TRBV29-1, with D possibly matching TRBD2 (6 bases). Trimming shortened V by 7 bases and J by 7 bases, and 14 bases separated the two germline ends. Germline values: CDR1 SQVTM, CDR2 ANQGSEA. This CDR3 contains 11 residues. CDR3 loop: CSGRVGAEQYF. The DNA of the CDR3 is TGCAGCGGGAGGGTGGGAGCAGAGCAGTACTTC.

This clonotype was counted between two and nine times. This chain connects TRBV4-2 to TRBJ2-3; D is perhaps TRBD1 or TRBD2 (5 bases each). Trimming stripped 0 bases from V and 2 bases from J, with 18 bases between. In germline, CDR1 is LGHNA, CDR2 YNFKEQ. The length of the CDR3 is 18 residues. The CDR3 bases are TGTGCCAGCAGCCAAGACCTCCGGGGCGTTGGGGACACAGATACGCAGTATTTT. Amino acid sequence: CASSQDLRGVGDTDTQYF.

This clonotype was recorded a few times. The rearrangement uses TRBV29-1 and TRBJ2-1; tentatively, D is TRBD1 (6 bases). Trimming shortened V by 3 bases and J by 3 bases, and 12 bases separated the two germline ends. Germline CDR1 SQVTM, CDR2 ANQGSEA. The CDR3 totals 14 residues. The CDR3 spells CSVEAGTYYNEQFF. The CDR3, as DNA: TGCAGCGTTGAGGCCGGGACATACTACAATGAGCAGTTCTTC.

This clonotype appeared many times. CDR3 region: CSADQGQAGDEQFF. The CDR3, as DNA: TGCAGTGCCGACCAGGGCCAAGCGGGGGATGAGCAGTTCTTC. The chain couples TRBV20-1 to TRBJ2-1, with 8 bases that match TRBD2. CDR1 is DFQATT, CDR2 SNEGSKA, per germline (reference sequence). The trim removed 6 bases at V and 8 bases at J, leaving 12 bases unmatched. The CDR3 spans 14 residues.

The chain recombines TRBV29-1 with TRBJ2-1; TRBD2 is a possible D gene (6 bases). V lost 3 bases and J lost 9, with 18 bases in between. Germline assignment: CDR1 SQVTM and CDR2 ANQGSEA. The CDR3 runs to 14 residues. CDR3 amino acids: CSVEAAASAGEQFF. Here the CDR3 DNA reads TGCAGCGTTGAGGCGGCTGCTAGCGCGGGTGAGCAGTTCTTC.

This rearrangement joins TRBV28 to TRBJ2-7; unclear D gene. V dropped 4 bases and J dropped 5 bases, with 6 bases sitting between them. CDR1 is MDHEN, CDR2 SYDVKM, per germline. The CDR3 spans 11 residues. The CDR3 DNA follows: TGTGCCAGCAGTTCGGTCGACGAGCAGTACTTC. Translating gives CASSSVDEQYF.